This T cell receptor beta chain was captured by sequencing in a study of control samples from healthy donors and cancer patients (TCRdb year 2020). Library construction relied on the immunoSEQ multiplex PCR assay. TCRdb holds this immuneACCESS table with in-frame rearrangements only. Some clones are missing; in checked studies, unresolved V genes explain under half, and the rest has no known cause. This sample holds tens of thousands of clones; 85% to 90% were observed only once. The top ten hold under 10% of the sample. The CDR3 numbers 13 residues from cysteine through phenylalanine. The retained sequence is limited to the CDR3, 39 bases, with the frame set at the first base. The germline V and J ends show losses of 6 bases and 5 bases respectively, and no gene match explains 6 bases of the junction. The germline V gene sets CDR1 to MGHRA and CDR2 to YSYEKL. Of note for this clone: The target of this receptor is not known. No much larger clone is present one base from it, and per-base qualities are unavailable.

The sample comprised PBMCs. The TCR was taken from a woman in her forties or fifties with colorectal cancer. The sequence links TRBV4-1 to TRBJ2-5, and 7 junctional nucleotides match TRBD2. The CDR3 corresponds to CASSYGTMETQYF. The DNA sequence is as follows: TGCGCCAGCAGTTACGGGACTATGGAGACCCAGTACTTC.